This T cell receptor beta chain is from a study of T cell repertoires in cytomegalovirus infection. Study details: Public TCR beta signature analysis indicated the presence of both CMV infection and matching HLA type. Study outcomes and limitations: There were carriers of CMV plus the relevant HLA, and cumulative public TCR beta family frequency identified them. CMV-specific HLA-C-restricted TCR beta clonotypes dominated the ex vivo response.

TCRdb recomputed calls from the reads with MiXCR, one row per CDR3 protein. The data hold some 590,000 distinct CDR3 sequences, with 40% observed a single time. In germline, CDR1 is SEHNR, CDR2 FQNEAQ (reference sequence). The CDR3 is made up of 16 amino acids. With V trimmed by 8 bases and J by 4 bases, 9 bases remained unmatched. A few counts support this clonotype. What it binds is unknown. The sequencing used cultured PBMCs, collected from culture after CMV antigen stimulation. The origin of this receptor is a human donor in good health (CMV status not recorded). Some clones in this sample may be carry-over from other donors' samples. V and J are TRBV7-9 and TRBJ1-6; 9 bases line up with TRBD1. In DNA form, the CDR3 reads TGTGCCAGCGGAAGGGGACAGGGAAGGTATAATTCACCCCTCCACTTT. It codes for CASGRGQGRYNSPLHF.